This T cell receptor beta chain stems from a study of blood T cell repertoires in COVID-19. Looking at the study overall: Samples came from the United States, Italy and Spain, spanning acute and convalescent COVID-19.

Profiled with immunoSEQ multiplex PCR; TCRdb holds only in-frame clones, not every one. The sample consists of over 100,000 clones, 70% to 85% of them appearing once. J was trimmed by 2 bases and V by 7 bases; bases with no gene match: 2. Germline-derived CDR1 and CDR2 are LNHDA and SQIVND (reference sequence). There are 13 residues in the CDR3. The sample consisted of peripheral blood. The receptor comes from a woman older than 75 with active or convalescent COVID-19. This chain connects TRBV19 to TRBJ2-5, with 9 bases aligning to TRBD1. The CDR3 DNA follows: TGTGCCAGTACCGGGACAGGGCAAGAGACCCAGTACTTC. Residues: CASTGTGQETQYF.